The source of this T cell receptor beta chain is a study of control samples from healthy donors and cancer patients. Here immunoSEQ multiplex PCR was the method, and the copy in TCRdb shows in-frame clones only, minus some. The top ten clones hold about 2.5% of a sample with roughly 100,000 clones, about 90% of them seen once. Sequencing was done on a sample of blood. The sequence came from a woman under 30 in good health.

The CDR3 nucleotides are TGTGCCAGCGGTTTTAGTGTGGCGGGGGCCGAAGAGACCCAGTACTTC. As protein: CASGFSVAGAEETQYF. This chain links TRBV2 with TRBJ2-5; D might be TRBD2 (7 bases). This CDR3 has 16 amino acids. V lost 8 bases and J 3 bases, leaving 22 bases between the germline ends. Germline V gene lookup returns CDR1 SNHLY and CDR2 FYNNEI.